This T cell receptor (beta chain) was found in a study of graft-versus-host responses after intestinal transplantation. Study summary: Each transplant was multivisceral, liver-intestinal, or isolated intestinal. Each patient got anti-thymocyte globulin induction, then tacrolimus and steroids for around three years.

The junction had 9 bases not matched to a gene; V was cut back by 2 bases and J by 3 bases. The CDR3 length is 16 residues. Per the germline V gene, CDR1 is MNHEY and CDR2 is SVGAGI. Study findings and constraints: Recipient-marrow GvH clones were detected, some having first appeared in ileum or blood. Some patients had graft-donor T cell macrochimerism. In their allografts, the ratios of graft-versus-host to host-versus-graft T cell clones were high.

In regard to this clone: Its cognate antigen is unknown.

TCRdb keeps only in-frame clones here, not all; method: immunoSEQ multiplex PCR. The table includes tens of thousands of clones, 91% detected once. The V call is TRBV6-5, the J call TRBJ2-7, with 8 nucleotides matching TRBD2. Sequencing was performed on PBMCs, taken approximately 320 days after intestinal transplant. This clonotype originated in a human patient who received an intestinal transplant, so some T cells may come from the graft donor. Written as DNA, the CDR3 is TGTGCCAGCAGTTACGCTGGGCGGGAGGCCCGCTACGAGCAGTACTTC. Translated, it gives CASSYAGREARYEQYF.